This T cell receptor beta chain appears in the sequencing data of a study of T-cell reconstitution after alpha-beta-depleted transplantation in children. Library preparation (for TCRbeta) was performed with unique molecular identifiers. From the PCR reads, TCRdb called clonotypes with MiXCR, one entry per CDR3 protein. The sample lists 400,000 to 500,000 distinct CDR3 sequences; about a tenth were seen once. The CDR3 runs to 13 residues. The V and J ends lost 5 bases and 4 bases respectively, with 9 bases between them. This clonotype occurred many times. The starting material was PBMCs from the stem cell graft donor, obtained from the stem cell graft. The TCR comes from a human donor who donated a stem cell graft to a child with acute myeloid leukemia. The chain carries TRBV12-3 or TRBV12-4 and TRBJ1-5; no clear D. CDR3 sequence (DNA): TGTGCCAGCAGTCCGCTGGAGAATCAGCCCCAGCATTTT. It encodes CASSPLENQPQHF.